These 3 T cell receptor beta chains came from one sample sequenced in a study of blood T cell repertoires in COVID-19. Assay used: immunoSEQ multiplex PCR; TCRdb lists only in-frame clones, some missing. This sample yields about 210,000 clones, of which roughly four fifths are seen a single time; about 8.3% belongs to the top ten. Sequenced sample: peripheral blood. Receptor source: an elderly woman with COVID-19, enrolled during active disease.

The CDR3 here is CATTSGNSYNEQFF. CDR3 nucleotides: TGCGCCACCACCAGCGGGAATTCCTACAATGAGCAGTTCTTC. The V call is TRBV10-2, the J call TRBJ2-1, with 7 bases fitting TRBD2. Looked up from germline, CDR1 is WSHSY and CDR2 is SAAADI. V shed 10 bases and J 1 base; nucleotides not matched to a gene: 7. The CDR3 sequence is 14 residues long.

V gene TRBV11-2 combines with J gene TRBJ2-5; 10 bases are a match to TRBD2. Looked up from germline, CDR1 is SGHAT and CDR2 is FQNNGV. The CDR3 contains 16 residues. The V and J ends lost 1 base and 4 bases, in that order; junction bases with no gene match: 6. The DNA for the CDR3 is TGTGCCAGCAGCTTAGGTCCAGCGGGGGGGCGAGAGACCCAGTACTTC. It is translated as CASSLGPAGGRETQYF.

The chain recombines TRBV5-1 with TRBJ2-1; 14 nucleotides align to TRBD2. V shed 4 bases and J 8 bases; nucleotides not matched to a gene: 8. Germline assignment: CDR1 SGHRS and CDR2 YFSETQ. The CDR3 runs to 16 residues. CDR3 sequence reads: CASSPGTSGRYDEQFF. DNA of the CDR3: TGCGCCAGCAGCCCCGGGACTAGCGGGAGATACGATGAGCAGTTCTTC.